One sample yielded the 18 T cell receptor beta chains listed below, sequenced in a study of T cell changes during pregnancy in multiple sclerosis (dated by TCRdb to the late 2010s). Preparation of the library involved the immunoSEQ multiplex PCR assay. The table comes from immuneACCESS by way of TCRdb, which keeps in-frame sequences with V and J called. Part of the clones is missing from these tables; in studies checked, under half for an unresolved V gene and the rest for unknown reasons. This sample comprises 45,000 to 55,000 clones, 80% to 95% of them detected only once. The top ten hold 0.45% to 0.65% of the sample. The sample in question was CD4+ T cells from peripheral blood mononuclear cells, obtained after pregnancy. The receptors were gathered from a female donor with multiple sclerosis, enrolled in a pregnancy study.

The CDR3 sequence is CASSPQGGSTDTQYF. CDR3 DNA sequence: TGTGCCAGCAGTCCTCAGGGGGGAAGCACAGATACGCAGTATTTT. This sequence joins TRBV28 and TRBJ2-3; maybe TRBD1 (7 bases). The V gene's germline CDR1 is MDHEN and CDR2 SYDVKM. Trimming took 5 bases from V and 0 from J, leaving 12 bases between them. This CDR3 is 15 amino acids long.

The chain links TRBV21-1 to TRBJ2-7; no DNA check was done on the table's D call, TRBD2. TRBV21-1 counts as a pseudogene. CDR3 size: 9 residues. CDR3: CASIGGQYF. Here the CDR3 DNA reads TGTGCCAGCATCGGAGGGCAGTACTTC.

The V gene is TRBV6-1, the J gene TRBJ1-5; D is unresolved. The CDR3 has 14 amino acids. Germline loops: CDR1 MNHNS, CDR2 SASEGT. Trimming removed 3 bases from V and 6 bases from J, with 12 bases in between. Here the CDR3 reads CASSDSLGGQPQHF. The CDR3 DNA sequence: TGTGCCAGCAGTGATTCCCTCGGCGGTCAGCCCCAGCATTTT.

The chain recombines TRBV28 with TRBJ1-6; 7 bases are a match to TRBD1. Germline CDR1 reads MDHEN; CDR2 reads SYDVKM. The ends lost 5 bases at V and 7 bases at J; junction bases unmatched: 8. The CDR3 runs 15 residues. The CDR3, as DNA: TGTGCCAGCAGTCTGACAGGGATCAGGAATTCACCCCTCCACTTT. Translated: CASSLTGIRNSPLHF. Full variable domain (rest looked up from reference TRBV28 and TRBJ1-6): DVKVTQSSRYLVKRTGEKVFLECVQDMDHENMFWYRQDPGLGLRLIYFSYDVKMKEKGDIPEGYSVSREKKERFSLILESASTNQTSMYLCASSLTGIRNSPLHFGNGTRLTVT.

This rearrangement joins TRBV10-3 to TRBJ2-2; D unclear. Trimming removed 7 bases from V and 0 bases from J, with 6 bases in between. CDR3 length: 13 amino acids. Germline V lookup: CDR1 ENHRY, CDR2 SYGVKD. This chain's CDR3 is CAIKTTNTGELFF. CDR3 nucleotides: TGTGCCATCAAAACAACGAACACCGGGGAGCTGTTTTTT.

The chain couples TRBV18 to TRBJ2-7; TRBD1 matches at 7 bases. This CDR3 comprises 16 residues. V trimming: 3 bases; J trimming: 0 bases; junction bases outside the gene matches: 8. CDR1 and CDR2 from the germline V gene are KGHSH and LQKENI. The CDR3 region has the DNA TGTGCCAGCTCACCCCTCGAGGGGGCAGACTCCTACGAGCAGTACTTC. Its translation: CASSPLEGADSYEQYF.

The rearrangement joins TRBV9 to TRBJ2-2, with 9 positions matching TRBD2. The CDR3 length is 18 residues. Trimming removed 0 bases from V and 4 bases from J; junction bases left unmatched: 10. CDR1 and CDR2 (germline): SGDLS, YYNGEE. The CDR3 loop reads CASSVVAGGPLGTGELFF. CDR3 DNA sequence: TGTGCCAGCAGCGTAGTTGCGGGAGGGCCCTTAGGCACCGGGGAGCTGTTTTTT.

This chain connects TRBV11-2 to TRBJ1-1; no definite D call. The V end lost 1 base, the J end lost 7 bases, and 13 bases lay between the germline ends. The CDR3 consists of 14 residues. Looked up from germline, CDR1 is SGHAT and CDR2 is FQNNGV. The CDR3 DNA sequence: TGTGCCAGCAGCTTAGCGGTTGGTTTCCGTGAAGCTTTCTTT. Amino acids: CASSLAVGFREAFF.

J is TRBJ2-1 and V is TRBV7-9; 9 nucleotides align to TRBD2. Trimming removed 8 bases from V and 6 bases from J; junction bases left unmatched: 5. CDR1 is SEHNR and CDR2 is FQNEAQ in the germline V gene (reference sequence). The CDR3 sequence is 13 residues long. This CDR3 is CASAGGGGNEQFF. CDR3 coding DNA: TGTGCCAGCGCGGGAGGGGGGGGCAATGAGCAGTTCTTC.

For the CDR3, the DNA is TGTGCCAGCAGGGACAGGAAATTTACTGGAAACACCATATATTTT. This codes for CASRDRKFTGNTIYF. The genes are TRBV2 and TRBJ1-3, with 7 bases identical to TRBD1. The V and J ends lost 6 bases and 2 bases, in that order; junction bases with no gene match: 7. Germline V gives CDR1 SNHLY, CDR2 FYNNEI. The CDR3 covers 15 residues.

This clone has just one count. V gene TRBV28 combines with J gene TRBJ1-4; no definite D call. This CDR3 contains 12 residues. Trimming pared 5 bases from V and 4 bases from J, leaving 5 bases between. CDR1 MDHEN and CDR2 SYDVKM come from the germline V gene. CDR3 nucleotide sequence: TGTGCCAGCAGTAGCGGTAATGAAAAACTGTTTTTT. As protein: CASSSGNEKLFF.

The chain couples TRBV5-4 to TRBJ2-1; D is unresolved. Germline V CDR1 and CDR2: SGHNT, YYREEE (reference sequence). The CDR3 totals 13 residues. Trimming cost V 1 base and J 7 bases, with 9 bases left between them. The CDR3 loop reads CASSLYSPNEQFF. The CDR3 DNA follows: TGTGCCAGCAGCTTGTATAGCCCAAATGAGCAGTTCTTC.

The V and J genes are TRBV19 and TRBJ2-5; 7 nucleotides match TRBD1. With V trimmed by 3 bases and J by 3 bases, 7 bases remained unmatched. The CDR3 extends over 15 amino acids. Germline V gives CDR1 LNHDA, CDR2 SQIVND (reference sequence). The CDR3 loop reads CASSISRTGEETQYF. For the CDR3, the DNA is TGTGCCAGTAGTATCTCCCGAACAGGGGAAGAGACCCAGTACTTC.

J is TRBJ1-1 and V is TRBV11-2, with TRBD1 matching over 7 bases. This CDR3 spans 15 amino acids. Germline lookup yields CDR1 SGHAT and CDR2 FQNNGV. The V segment lost 6 bases and the J segment 4 bases; nucleotides outside the gene matches: 11. CDR3 residues: CASSPTNSGGTEAFF. CDR3 coding DNA: TGTGCCAGCAGTCCAACCAATTCAGGGGGCACTGAAGCTTTCTTT. The entire variable domain, with the rest obtained from reference TRBV11-2 and TRBJ1-1, is as follows: EAGVAQSPRYKIIEKRQSVAFWCNPISGHATLYWYQQILGQGPKLLIQFQNNGVVDDSQLPKDRFSAERLKGVDSTLKIQPAKLEDSAVYLCASSPTNSGGTEAFFGQGTRLTVV.

The V and J genes are TRBV19 and TRBJ2-3; TRBD2 aligns across 12 bases. Germline CDR1 reads LNHDA; CDR2 reads SQIVND (reference sequence). The length of the CDR3 is 13 residues. Losses at the gene ends were 8 bases for V and 4 bases for J; bases not matched to a gene: 1. DNA for the CDR3: TGTGCCAGTCGACTAGCGGGGGCAGATACGCAGTATTTT. This gives the protein CASRLAGADTQYF.

This clone appeared a few times. CDR3 in amino acids: CASGTSGSSQETQYF. The CDR3 DNA reads TGTGCCAGCGGGACTAGCGGGAGCAGTCAAGAGACCCAGTACTTC. The rearrangement joins TRBV7-2 to TRBJ2-5; 14 bases line up with TRBD2. This CDR3 spans 15 amino acids. After removal of 8 bases from V and 2 bases from J, the junction contained 4 bases not matched to a gene. Per the germline V gene, CDR1 is SGHTA and CDR2 is FQGNSA.

V usage is TRBV27 and J usage is TRBJ2-7, with D unresolved. The CDR3 sequence is 12 residues long. Trimming shortened V by 5 bases and J by 6 bases, and 11 bases separated the two germline ends. CDR1 is MNHEY and CDR2 is SMNVEV in the germline V gene (reference sequence). CDR3 DNA: TGTGCCAGCAGTCCCCTCTTCGGCGAGCAGTACTTC. This gives the protein CASSPLFGEQYF.

The chain uses TRBV29-1 and TRBJ2-7, with D perhaps TRBD2 (6 bases). The germline V gene has CDR1 SQVTM and CDR2 ANQGSEA. The CDR3 is 16 amino acids. V was cut by 3 bases and J by 1 base, with 19 bases left in between. The CDR3 coding sequence is TGCAGCGTTGATTGGTACAGTATGGAGGGATCCTACGAGCAGTACTTC. Encoded protein: CSVDWYSMEGSYEQYF.